The next 18 T cell receptor beta chains were all read from a single sample in a study of blood T cell repertoires in COVID-19. Profiling relied on immunoSEQ multiplex PCR, and the TCRdb table lists in-frame clones only, not all of them. The sample yields around 140,000 clones, roughly 81% seen once. Sequencing was done on a sample of PBMCs or T cells enriched from blood (not recorded which). The receptor set was obtained from a woman in her 50s with acute COVID-19.

The J gene is TRBJ2-7, the V gene TRBV6-5; 7 nucleotides align to TRBD1. Germline CDR1 MNHEY, CDR2 SVGAGI. The length of the CDR3 is 15 residues. With V trimmed by 7 bases and J by 3 bases, 12 bases remained unmatched. CDR3 nucleotide sequence: TGTGCCAGCATGGAGACAGGGCTTGATTTCTACGAGCAGTACTTC. As protein: CASMETGLDFYEQYF.

The chain uses TRBV6-5 and TRBJ1-4, with D hard to call. Germline values: CDR1 MNHEY, CDR2 SVGAGI. This CDR3 is built from 13 residues. Between the trimmed V and J ends, which lost 5 bases and 5 bases, there was a span of 9 bases. The chain's CDR3 is CASSNQANEKLFF. As DNA, the CDR3 is TGTGCCAGCAGTAATCAGGCCAATGAAAAACTGTTTTTT.

This clone was detected once. This sample also contains other DNA sequences that code for the same CDR3. The chain recombines TRBV9 with TRBJ1-3, with D unclear. The germline gives CDR1 SGDLS, CDR2 YYNGEE. Trimming took 0 bases from V and 1 from J, leaving 8 bases between them. The CDR3 totals 15 residues. In DNA form, the CDR3 reads TGTGCCAGCAGCGTAGTGGGAGGATCTGGAAACACCATATATTTT. As protein: CASSVVGGSGNTIYF.

The count of this clone is one. The chain is built from TRBV28 and TRBJ1-1, with a possible D match to TRBD1 (6 bases). CDR1 MDHEN and CDR2 SYDVKM come from the germline V gene. Trimming shortened V by 6 bases and J by 4 bases, and 15 bases separated the two germline ends. This CDR3 region has 14 residues. CDR3 residues: CASSGRNRVTEAFF. As DNA, the CDR3 is TGTGCCAGCAGCGGAAGGAACAGGGTCACTGAAGCTTTCTTT. Supplemented by reference TRBV28 and TRBJ1-1, the full variable domain reads DVKVTQSSRYLVKRTGEKVFLECVQDMDHENMFWYRQDPGLGLRLIYFSYDVKMKEKGDIPEGYSVSREKKERFSLILESASTNQTSMYLCASSGRNRVTEAFFGQGTRLTVV.

As for this clone: A read error may produce the germline difference seen at one junction end. The gene calls are TRBV7-7 and TRBJ2-5; D possibly corresponds to TRBD2 (6 bases). Per the germline V gene, CDR1 is SSHAT and CDR2 is FNYEAQ (reference sequence). The CDR3 runs 15 residues. In DNA form, the CDR3 reads TGTGCTAGCAGCATCGGAGGAGGGGTCAAAGAGACCCAGTACTTC. This gives the protein CASSIGGGVKETQYF.

The rearrangement joins TRBV6-5 to TRBJ2-7; D gene uncertain. Germline assignment: CDR1 MNHEY and CDR2 SVGAGI. Trimming left V 5 bases short and J 7 bases short, with 15 bases between. The CDR3 totals 13 residues. CDR3 in DNA: TGTGCCAGCAGTCCCCAAATTGAGTCAGAGCAGTACTTC. It codes for CASSPQIESEQYF.

The chain couples TRBV2 to TRBJ1-3; TRBD1 agrees at 7 bases. There are 15 residues in the CDR3. Losses at the gene ends were 6 bases for V and 0 bases for J; bases not matched to a gene: 5. CDR1 and CDR2 (germline): SNHLY, FYNNEI. CDR3 loop: CASRATGLSGNTIYF. CDR3 nucleotides: TGTGCCAGCAGGGCGACAGGGCTCTCTGGAAACACCATATATTTT. The whole variable domain, filled in from reference TRBV2 and TRBJ1-3, reads EPEVTQTPSHQVTQMGQEVILRCVPISNHLYFYWYRQILGQKVEFLVSFYNNEISEKSEIFDDQFSVERPDGSNFTLKIRSTKLEDSAMYFCASRATGLSGNTIYFGEGSWLTVV.

The CDR3 loop is CASSRGLAGGVDEQYF. CDR3 nucleotides: TGTGCCAGCAGCCGGGGACTAGCGGGAGGTGTTGACGAGCAGTACTTC. The chain links TRBV3-1 (or the pseudogene TRBV3-2) to TRBJ2-7, with TRBD2 matching over 15 bases. The V gene's germline CDR1 is LGHDT and CDR2 YNNKEL (reference sequence). With V trimmed by 4 bases and J by 5 bases, 6 bases remained unmatched. This CDR3 has 16 amino acids.

The chain joins TRBV3-1 (or the pseudogene TRBV3-2) to TRBJ2-7; 8 bases are shared with TRBD2. With V trimmed by 4 bases and J by 4 bases, 6 bases remained unmatched. Looked up from germline, CDR1 is LGHDT and CDR2 is YNNKEL (reference sequence). The CDR3 contains 14 residues. This CDR3 is CASSPLSGIYEQYF. DNA for the CDR3: TGTGCCAGCAGCCCTCTTAGCGGGATATACGAGCAGTACTTC.

V and J are TRBV24-1 and TRBJ2-3; 8 nucleotides line up with TRBD1. Germline CDR1 reads KGHDR; CDR2 reads SFDVKD. Trimming removed 4 bases from V and 4 bases from J; junction bases left unmatched: 3. The CDR3 has 14 residues. CDR3 sequence reads: CATSEPTGADTQYF. CDR3 bases: TGTGCCACCAGTGAGCCGACAGGGGCAGATACGCAGTATTTT.

The chain joins TRBV12-3 or TRBV12-4 to TRBJ1-2, with a possible D match to TRBD1 (5 bases). The CDR3 spans 12 residues. Trimming shortened V by 6 bases and J by 6 bases, and 11 bases separated the two germline ends. In DNA form, the CDR3 reads TGTGCCAGCAGCCCAGGGTTGAATGGCTACACCTTC. Translation gives CASSPGLNGYTF.

The genes are TRBV5-4 and TRBJ2-2; D may be TRBD2 (5 bases). This CDR3 spans 14 amino acids. The V gene lost 4 bases and the J gene lost 0 bases, with 7 bases spanning the gap. Germline CDR1 reads SGHNT; CDR2 reads YYREEE (reference sequence). The CDR3 DNA reads TGTGCCAGCAGCAAGGACTCGAACACCGGGGAGCTGTTTTTT. Its translation: CASSKDSNTGELFF.

This chain connects TRBV27 to TRBJ2-3, with 7 bases identical to TRBD2. The CDR3 length is 17 residues. V was pared by 5 bases and J by 4 bases, with 15 bases of the junction left unmatched. CDR1 and CDR2 (germline): MNHEY, SMNVEV (reference sequence). The CDR3 bases are TGTGCCAGCAGTCCAAACCAGGCTAGCGGCGGGTCAGATACGCAGTATTTT. Its protein is CASSPNQASGGSDTQYF.

This rearrangement joins TRBV7-9 to TRBJ2-7; possible D gene TRBD2, 5 bases. The CDR3 loop spans 13 amino acids. Looked up from germline, CDR1 is SEHNR and CDR2 is FQNEAQ (reference sequence). Trimming removed 0 bases from V and 6 bases from J, with 9 bases in between. The CDR3 loop is CASSLAGVSEQYF. The CDR3 DNA reads as TGTGCCAGCAGCTTAGCGGGAGTAAGCGAGCAGTACTTC.

The rearrangement uses TRBV18 and TRBJ2-1, with D tentatively TRBD1 (5 bases). The V gene lost 3 bases and the J gene lost 6 bases, with 15 bases spanning the gap. Germline assignment: CDR1 KGHSH and CDR2 LQKENI. The CDR3 consists of 15 residues. CDR3 bases: TGTGCCAGCTCACCCCAGGGTGGGGTGGGCAATGAGCAGTTCTTC. Its translation is CASSPQGGVGNEQFF.

The chain has TRBV28 and TRBJ1-5, with TRBD1 identical over 9 bases. CDR1 and CDR2 from the germline V gene are MDHEN and SYDVKM. This CDR3 has 15 amino acids. After removal of 7 bases from V and 2 bases from J, the junction contained 6 bases not matched to a gene. The CDR3 reads CASKLQGAGNQPQHF. In nucleotides, the CDR3 is TGTGCCAGCAAACTACAGGGGGCGGGCAATCAGCCCCAGCATTTT.

This chain links TRBV3-1 (or the pseudogene TRBV3-2) with TRBJ2-1; no clear D. V lost 2 bases, J lost 4 bases, and 3 bases lay in between. This CDR3 is 12 amino acids long. Germline V lookup: CDR1 LGHDT, CDR2 YNNKEL (reference sequence). CDR3 in DNA: TGTGCCAGCAGCCAAACTTACAATGAGCAGTTCTTC. It yields the protein CASSQTYNEQFF.

The chain combines TRBV18 with TRBJ2-3; no firm D call. Germline CDR1 KGHSH, CDR2 LQKENI. The V end was cut by 3 bases, the J end by 6 bases, with 10 bases between. This CDR3 is built from 13 residues. As DNA, the CDR3 is TGTGCCAGCTCACCCGGATCGGAGGATACGCAGTATTTT. As protein: CASSPGSEDTQYF.